Reported below is one TCR beta chain. Its specific antigen is unknown. No much larger clonotype is one base removed from it; base qualities were not supplied. TCRbeta CDR3 regions were amplified from genomic DNA by means of the immunoSEQ Assay, a bias-controlled multiplex PCR. Turning to the authors' computational methods: The number of nucleated cells in each sample was estimated by amplification of reference gene primers within the assay. To quantify the absolute abundance of each unique TCRbeta CDR3 rearrangement, sequence reads were collapsed and filtered. For each sample, productive Simpson clonality was calculated as the square root of Simpson's diversity index across productive rearrangements. This is the immuneACCESS table as TCRdb keeps it, with only in-frame sequences that have V and J called. A part of the clones is gone; compared with another copy, unresolved V genes explain less than half, and the rest is unexplained. V and J calls and clone size come straight from that table; D and trimming were deduced from the DNA. For this sample the table gives about 84,000 clones, of which approximately 82% were detected only once. The ten largest clonotypes hold around two fifths of the sample.

Whole blood was collected in K2EDTA tubes by collaborating institutions according to the institutions' own protocols. For TCRbeta analysis, collaborator samples were shipped as frozen whole blood, as isolated PBMCs, or as DNA extracted from either sample type. This sample stems from a study of blood T cell repertoires in COVID-19 (dated by TCRdb to 2020 to 2022). About the investigation overall: Collaborator samples came from the United States, Italy and Spain and covered acute and convalescent phases of COVID-19. Sample metadata almost always included a de-identified subject ID, COVID-19 status, age in years and sex. Where available, HLA class I and class II types were taken from metadata supplied by the sample provider and were not determined by assay-based typing. Deeply sampled blood TCRbeta repertoires from subjects exposed to, actively infected with, or recovered from COVID-19 were included in the dataset. The repertoires were released in a freely available public database meant as a resource for research on the immune response to SARS-CoV-2. Samples came from the ongoing ImmuneRACE study (first 160 participants) plus 1,254 subjects from 6 global collaborators. The prospective study material was composed of cDNA or gDNA derived from T cells, B-cell-depleted T cells, or PBMCs. Summary of the overall study and its limitations: The amount of clinical and demographic metadata varied by source and participant and was provided uncurated.

Including cysteine and phenylalanine, the CDR3 has 15 amino acids. Just the 45-base CDR3 DNA is kept, in frame starting at base 1. V has 3 bases trimmed and J has 9 bases trimmed; junction bases matching no gene number 8. The germline V gene (reference sequence) sets CDR1 to GTSNPN and CDR2 to SVGIG. This TCR was recovered from a man older than 75 with active or convalescent COVID-19. The specimen sequenced was peripheral blood. The chain is encoded by TRBV30 joined to TRBJ2-7; TRBD2 lines up with 16 middle nucleotides. At the DNA level, the sequence is TGTGCCTGGAGCGATAAGGGACTAGCGGGGGGGTGGCAGTACTTC. Translated, this gives CAWSDKGLAGGWQYF.